The 19 T cell receptor beta chains below were found in one sample sequenced in a study of OX40 agonist ivuxolimab in advanced cancers. Using immunoSEQ multiplex PCR, the repertoire was profiled, and TCRdb retains in-frame clones only, with some absent. The sample consists of approximately 70,000 clones, more than 75% of them appearing once. The source was CD4+ or CD8+ T cells sorted from blood, collected in a trial of the OX40 agonist ivuxolimab. Every receptor here comes from an adult with an advanced solid tumor such as melanoma, head and neck, liver or kidney cancer.

The chain carries TRBV25-1 and TRBJ2-7; a possible D gene is TRBD2 (6 bases). The V and J ends lost 8 bases and 2 bases respectively, with 13 bases between them. Looked up from germline, CDR1 is MGHDK and CDR2 is SYGVNS. The CDR3 length is 13 residues. The CDR3 coding sequence is TGTGCCAGCGGAACCGGGGGTACCTACGAGCAGTACTTC. Translating it yields CASGTGGTYEQYF.

V gene TRBV6-6 combines with J gene TRBJ2-7; the match to TRBD1 covers 8 bases. Germline V gives CDR1 MNHNY, CDR2 SVGAGI (reference sequence). The CDR3 contains 13 residues. J was trimmed by 1 base and V by 7 bases; bases with no gene match: 3. CDR3 region: CASKTGASYEQYF. CDR3 DNA sequence: TGTGCCAGCAAGACAGGGGCGTCCTACGAGCAGTACTTC.

The chain has TRBV6-6 and TRBJ2-1, with a tentative D call TRBD2 (5 bases). The V gene's germline CDR1 is MNHNY and CDR2 SVGAGI (reference sequence). This CDR3 contains 13 residues. V was shortened by 8 bases and J by 8 bases, with 16 bases between the two germline ends. CDR3 nucleotides: TGTGCCAGCCGGCGGGCGTCAATCGATGAGCAGTTCTTC. As protein: CASRRASIDEQFF.

This chain's CDR3 is CASSTGTGAAETQYF. The CDR3 coding sequence is TGTGCCAGCAGCACCGGGACAGGGGCGGCGGAGACCCAGTACTTC. The V and J genes are TRBV5-6 and TRBJ2-5; 10 bases align to TRBD1. The CDR3 contains 15 residues. Germline loops: CDR1 SGHDT, CDR2 YYEEEE. The J segment lost 5 bases and the V segment lost 4 bases, leaving 8 bases of the junction unmatched.

The chain links TRBV18 to TRBJ1-1; TRBD1 matches at 8 bases. CDR1 is KGHSH and CDR2 is LQKENI in the germline V gene. V gave up 1 base and J gave up 0 bases; unmatched junction bases: 13. The CDR3 consists of 19 residues. For the CDR3, the DNA is TGTGCCAGCTCACCACGCAATCAGCTTAACAGGGGGATGAACACTGAAGCTTTCTTT. Amino acid sequence: CASSPRNQLNRGMNTEAFF.

This rearrangement joins TRBV30 to TRBJ1-6; D is perhaps TRBD1 (6 bases). Trimming cost V 4 bases and J 0 bases, with 10 bases left between them. Germline lookup yields CDR1 GTSNPN and CDR2 SVGIG (reference sequence). This CDR3 has 15 amino acids. CDR3 DNA: TGTGCCTGGACAGGACAGAGCTCCTATAATTCACCCCTCCACTTT. Protein: CAWTGQSSYNSPLHF.

CDR3 coding DNA: TGTGCCAGCAGTTACGGCGCCCCGATTAACTATGGCTACACCTTC. Protein sequence: CASSYGAPINYGYTF. The chain joins TRBV5-8 to TRBJ1-2, with D uncertain. Germline V gives CDR1 SGHTS, CDR2 YDEGEE. Trimming shortened V by 5 bases and J by 1 base, and 15 bases separated the two germline ends. The CDR3 consists of 15 residues.

CDR3 DNA: TGTGCCCGACACTGCCCGGGACTAGCGGGAGGGGGGGAGACCCAGTACTTC. It specifies CARHCPGLAGGGETQYF. The chain uses TRBV19 and TRBJ2-5; 16 bases are shared with TRBD2. The CDR3 has 17 amino acids. Germline V gene sequence: CDR1 LNHDA, CDR2 SQIVND (reference sequence). V lost 11 bases and J lost 5; bases outside the gene matches: 14.

The chain carries TRBV5-6 and TRBJ1-2; 8 bases are shared with TRBD1. This CDR3 has 15 amino acids. V lost 1 base to trimming and J lost 5 bases; unmatched junction nucleotides: 7. The V gene's germline CDR1 is SGHDT and CDR2 YYEEEE. This CDR3 reads CASSLMDRVGYGYTF. CDR3 coding DNA: TGTGCCAGCAGCTTGATGGACAGGGTGGGGTATGGCTACACCTTC. Filled out from reference TRBV5-6 and TRBJ1-2, the complete variable domain reads DAGVTQSPTHLIKTRGQQVTLRCSPKSGHDTVSWYQQALGQGPQFIFQYYEEEERQRGNFPDRFSGHQFPNYSSELNVNALLLGDSALYLCASSLMDRVGYGYTFGSGTRLTVV.

The V call is TRBV14, the J call TRBJ2-5; D is undetermined. The CDR3 is made up of 14 amino acids. CDR1 and CDR2 from the germline V gene are SGHDN and FVKESK. The germline V and J ends were trimmed by 1 base and 14 bases, with 20 bases remaining between them. The CDR3 DNA reads TGTGCCAGCAGCCAAGCCGACTTTCGATCGATCGTCTACTTC. Protein product: CASSQADFRSIVYF.

In this sample, this clone turned up once. CDR3 nucleotides: TGTGCCAGCAGCGTAGGGGACCTAGCCAAAAACATTCAGTACTTC. The encoded protein is CASSVGDLAKNIQYF. The rearrangement links TRBV9 to TRBJ2-4; either TRBD1 or TRBD2 may supply D (5 bases each). The CDR3 extends over 15 amino acids. The V end was cut by 0 bases, the J end by 0 bases, with 7 bases between. Per the germline V gene, CDR1 is SGDLS and CDR2 is YYNGEE. Combining the CDR3 with reference TRBV9 and TRBJ2-4 gives the whole variable domain DSGVTQTPKHLITATGQRVTLRCSPRSGDLSVYWYQQSLDQGLQFLIQYYNGEERAKGNILERFSAQQFPDLHSELNLSSLELGDSALYFCASSVGDLAKNIQYFGAGTRLSVL.

The chain is built from TRBV5-1 and TRBJ2-3; D gene unclear. With 3 bases removed from V and 6 bases from J, the gap between germline ends came to 8 bases. Looked up from germline, CDR1 is SGHRS and CDR2 is YFSETQ. The CDR3 has 12 amino acids. This chain's CDR3 is CASSYTADTQYF. The CDR3 nucleotides read TGCGCCAGCAGCTACACAGCCGATACGCAGTATTTT.

CDR3 bases: TGTGCCAGCAGCTTAGGGCAGGGGGCAGAGACCCAGTACTTC. This translates into CASSLGQGAETQYF. V usage is TRBV7-3 and J usage is TRBJ2-5; 8 bases match TRBD1. Per the germline V gene, CDR1 is SGHTA and CDR2 is FQGTGA. This CDR3 comprises 14 residues. J lost 4 bases, V lost 2 bases, and 3 bases had no gene match.

The J gene is TRBJ1-2, the V gene TRBV7-2; D is undetermined. The V and J ends lost 5 bases and 8 bases respectively, with 18 bases between them. CDR3 length: 14 residues. Germline CDR1 reads SGHTA; CDR2 reads FQGNSA. The CDR3 spells CASSPDANYRGYTF. CDR3 nucleotides: TGTGCCAGCAGCCCCGACGCGAACTATCGGGGCTACACCTTC.

V is TRBV4-3 and J is TRBJ1-2; a weak D match, TRBD1 (5 bases). The CDR3 spans 14 residues. The V end lost 4 bases, the J end lost 0 bases, and 9 bases lay between the germline ends. Germline CDR1 and CDR2: LGHNA and YSLEER. CDR3 residues: CASSLDSTNYGYTF. CDR3 in DNA: TGCGCCAGCAGCCTAGACAGTACTAACTATGGCTACACCTTC.

The chain uses TRBV19 and TRBJ1-1; tentative D call: TRBD1 (6 bases). CDR3 length: 15 amino acids. V was clipped by 5 bases and J by 6 bases, with 19 bases between them. Per germline, CDR1 LNHDA and CDR2 SQIVND (reference sequence). The CDR3 loop is CASSARTGADAEAFF. CDR3 coding DNA: TGTGCCAGTAGTGCAAGGACGGGGGCGGACGCTGAAGCTTTCTTT.

The chain links TRBV2 to TRBJ1-3; TRBD1 agrees at 8 bases. Unmatched junction bases numbered 7, after V lost 5 bases and J lost 1 base. The CDR3 spans 16 residues. Germline-derived CDR1 and CDR2 are SNHLY and FYNNEI. CDR3 bases: TGTGCCAGCAGTATTGACAGGGGAGTGTCTGGAAACACCATATATTTT. This encodes CASSIDRGVSGNTIYF.

The chain employs TRBV11-2 and TRBJ1-1; possible D gene TRBD1, 5 bases. Trimming cost V 3 bases and J 0 bases, with 11 bases left between them. This CDR3 region has 15 residues. The germline V gene has CDR1 SGHAT and CDR2 FQNNGV. The CDR3 reads CASSFGQGVNTEAFF. CDR3 nucleotide sequence: TGTGCCAGCAGCTTCGGGCAGGGAGTGAACACTGAAGCTTTCTTT.

The V and J genes are TRBV9 and TRBJ2-4, with 9 positions matching TRBD1. The ends lost 4 bases at V and 1 base at J; junction bases unmatched: 9. CDR1 and CDR2 from the germline V gene are SGDLS and YYNGEE. CDR3 length equals 17 residues. The CDR3 DNA reads as TGTGCCAGCAGCCCCCGGGACAGGGATAATGCCAAAAACATTCAGTACTTC. It specifies CASSPRDRDNAKNIQYF.